These T cell receptor beta chains were read from a single sample in a study of post-analysis software for immune sequencing data. One entry per CDR3 protein results from TCRdb running MiXCR on the PCR reads. Of roughly 430,000 distinct CDR3 sequences listed, approximately 39% were seen once; the top ten hold 7.6%. Sequenced sample: blood. The receptors were gathered from a girl aged 2 to 9 with multiple sclerosis. The CDR3 runs from the conserved cysteine through the conserved F or W. Each record gives: D gene, J gene, V gene, clone size, CDR3 protein, CDR3 DNA. D genes are given only for firm matches. Part of the rows lack a size; the others show once, few, many or a class for expanded clones.

d_call: -; j_call: TRBJ2-7; v_call: TRBV27; clone_size: once; cdr3_aa: CASSLSVRASEQYF; cdr3_nt: TGTGCCAGCAGTTTATCAGTGCGCGCAAGCGAGCAGTACTTC
d_call: -; j_call: TRBJ2-7; v_call: TRBV28; clone_size: -; cdr3_aa: CASSPPDSWIYEQYF; cdr3_nt: TGTGCCAGCAGTCCTCCGGACAGCTGGATTTACGAGCAGTACTTC
d_call: TRBD1; j_call: TRBJ1-2; v_call: TRBV12-3/TRBV12-4; clone_size: -; cdr3_aa: CASGDRVRDGYTF; cdr3_nt: TGTGCCAGCGGGGACAGGGTGAGGGATGGCTACACCTTC
d_call: -; j_call: TRBJ1-2; v_call: TRBV12-3/TRBV12-4; clone_size: -; cdr3_aa: CASSFTDYGYTF; cdr3_nt: TGTGCCAGCAGCTTTACAGACTATGGCTACACCTTC
d_call: -; j_call: TRBJ2-7; v_call: TRBV7-9; clone_size: -; cdr3_aa: CASGQYSYEQYF; cdr3_nt: TGTGCCAGTGGACAGTACTCCTACGAGCAGTACTTC
d_call: -; j_call: TRBJ2-3; v_call: TRBV29-1; clone_size: few; cdr3_aa: CSLADPFTDTQYF; cdr3_nt: TGCAGCCTCGCGGATCCGTTCACAGATACGCAGTATTTT
d_call: TRBD1; j_call: TRBJ1-2; v_call: TRBV28; clone_size: -; cdr3_aa: CASRTNRLTGTGAGYTF; cdr3_nt: TGTGCCAGCAGGACCAACCGGCTTACCGGGACAGGGGCTGGCTACACCTTC
d_call: -; j_call: TRBJ1-6; v_call: TRBV28; clone_size: once; cdr3_aa: CASEPSGPYNSPLHF; cdr3_nt: TGTGCCAGCGAACCTTCGGGACCCTATAATTCACCCCTCCACTTT
d_call: -; j_call: TRBJ2-5; v_call: TRBV7-2; clone_size: few; cdr3_aa: CASSLEVQAEVQYF; cdr3_nt: TGTGCCAGCAGCTTAGAGGTGCAGGCGGAAGTGCAGTACTTC
d_call: -; j_call: TRBJ1-2; v_call: TRBV5-1; clone_size: -; cdr3_aa: CASSFGQGNLGYTF; cdr3_nt: TGCGCCAGCAGCTTCGGGCAGGGTAATCTTGGCTACACCTTC
d_call: -; j_call: TRBJ2-5; v_call: TRBV7-7; clone_size: few; cdr3_aa: CASSLAGQKETQYF; cdr3_nt: TGTGCCAGCAGCTTAGCCGGCCAGAAAGAGACCCAGTACTTC
d_call: TRBD2; j_call: TRBJ2-3; v_call: TRBV9; clone_size: few; cdr3_aa: CASSVGLARTDTQYF; cdr3_nt: TGTGCCAGCAGCGTGGGACTAGCGAGGACAGATACGCAGTATTTT
d_call: -; j_call: TRBJ2-5; v_call: TRBV14; clone_size: few; cdr3_aa: CASSQARGLQETQYF; cdr3_nt: TGTGCCAGCAGCCAAGCCCGGGGGCTTCAAGAGACCCAGTACTTC
d_call: TRBD1; j_call: TRBJ1-2; v_call: TRBV12-3/TRBV12-4; clone_size: once; cdr3_aa: CASTREGQGAYGYTF; cdr3_nt: TGTGCCAGCACCCGAGAGGGACAGGGAGCCTATGGCTACACCTTC
d_call: TRBD2; j_call: TRBJ2-5; v_call: TRBV7-3; clone_size: -; cdr3_aa: CASSPSGGFMGGTQYF; cdr3_nt: TGTGCCAGCAGCCCTTCCGGGGGGTTTATGGGAGGGACCCAGTACTTC
d_call: TRBD1; j_call: TRBJ1-1; v_call: TRBV4-1; clone_size: -; cdr3_aa: CASSQTGQGNTEAFF; cdr3_nt: TGCGCCAGCAGCCAGACCGGACAGGGGAACACTGAAGCTTTCTTT
d_call: -; j_call: TRBJ2-6; v_call: TRBV4-3; clone_size: -; cdr3_aa: CASSQGGTGANVLTF; cdr3_nt: TGCGCCAGCAGCCAAGGAGGTACTGGGGCCAACGTCCTGACTTTC
d_call: -; j_call: TRBJ2-1; v_call: TRBV5-1; clone_size: -; cdr3_aa: CASSLAETSLQSEQFF; cdr3_nt: TGCGCCAGCAGCTTGGCCGAGACCTCGTTACAAAGTGAGCAGTTCTTC
d_call: TRBD2; j_call: TRBJ2-5; v_call: TRBV20-1; clone_size: -; cdr3_aa: CSARDPSSGSIETQYF; cdr3_nt: TGCAGTGCTAGAGATCCGTCTAGCGGGAGCATCGAGACCCAGTACTTC
d_call: -; j_call: TRBJ1-2; v_call: TRBV4-1; clone_size: -; cdr3_aa: CASSHGPGVLDYGYTF; cdr3_nt: TGCGCCAGCAGCCACGGCCCAGGGGTGCTTGACTATGGCTACACCTTC
d_call: TRBD1; j_call: TRBJ1-2; v_call: TRBV13; clone_size: -; cdr3_aa: CASSLRQGGNYGYTF; cdr3_nt: TGTGCCAGCAGCTTGCGACAGGGCGGAAACTATGGCTACACCTTC
d_call: TRBD1; j_call: TRBJ2-5; v_call: TRBV9; clone_size: -; cdr3_aa: CASSVAPRDRGRKETQYF; cdr3_nt: TGTGCCAGCAGCGTAGCTCCCCGGGACAGGGGGAGGAAAGAGACCCAGTACTTC
d_call: -; j_call: TRBJ1-4; v_call: TRBV15; clone_size: -; cdr3_aa: CATSRDMTANEKLFF; cdr3_nt: TGTGCCACCAGCAGAGATATGACAGCTAATGAAAAACTGTTTTTT
d_call: -; j_call: TRBJ1-1; v_call: TRBV12-5; clone_size: -; cdr3_aa: CASGNPPTGANTEAFF; cdr3_nt: TGTGCTAGTGGTAATCCGCCGACAGGAGCGAACACTGAAGCTTTCTTT
d_call: TRBD2; j_call: TRBJ2-1; v_call: TRBV28; clone_size: few; cdr3_aa: CASSLSLWMTSETYNEQFF; cdr3_nt: TGTGCCAGCAGTTTATCCCTCTGGATGACTAGCGAGACCTACAATGAGCAGTTCTTC